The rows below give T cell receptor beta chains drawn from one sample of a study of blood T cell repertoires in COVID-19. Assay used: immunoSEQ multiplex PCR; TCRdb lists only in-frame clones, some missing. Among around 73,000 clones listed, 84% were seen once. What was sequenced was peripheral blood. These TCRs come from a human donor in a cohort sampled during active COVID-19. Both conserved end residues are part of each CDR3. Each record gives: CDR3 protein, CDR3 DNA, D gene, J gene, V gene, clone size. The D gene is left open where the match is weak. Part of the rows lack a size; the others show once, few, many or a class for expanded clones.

CDR3 protein: CASSLFRTSSSYNEQFF
CDR3 DNA: TGTGCCAGCAGCTTATTCCGGACTAGCAGCTCCTACAATGAGCAGTTCTTC
D gene: TRBD2
J gene: TRBJ2-1
V gene: TRBV11-2
clone size: NA

CDR3 protein: CASSVLAGPPNEQFF
CDR3 DNA: TGTGCCAGCAGTGTACTAGCGGGCCCACCTAATGAGCAGTTCTTC
D gene: TRBD2
J gene: TRBJ2-1
V gene: TRBV27
clone size: NA

CDR3 protein: CASSQDVSGAETQYF
CDR3 DNA: TGCGCCAGCAGCCAAGATGTATCAGGGGCCGAGACCCAGTACTTC
D gene: NA
J gene: TRBJ2-5
V gene: TRBV4-1
clone size: NA

CDR3 protein: CASSLRAGAQETQYF
CDR3 DNA: TGTGCCAGCAGCCTACGGGCGGGGGCACAAGAGACCCAGTACTTC
D gene: NA
J gene: TRBJ2-5
V gene: TRBV6-6
clone size: NA

CDR3 protein: CASSRGYYGYTF
CDR3 DNA: TGTGCCAGCAGCAGGGGATACTATGGCTACACCTTC
D gene: NA
J gene: TRBJ1-2
V gene: TRBV28
clone size: once

CDR3 protein: CASSPTGTGTGYTF
CDR3 DNA: TGTGCCAGCAGCCCCACCGGGACAGGGACCGGCTACACCTTC
D gene: TRBD1
J gene: TRBJ1-2
V gene: TRBV4-2
clone size: NA

CDR3 protein: CASSQQGSGSSPLHF
CDR3 DNA: TGTGCCAGCAGCCAACAAGGGAGTGGGAGTTCACCCCTCCACTTT
D gene: NA
J gene: TRBJ1-6
V gene: TRBV3-1/TRBV3-2
clone size: NA

CDR3 protein: CASSFYPGLSNTEAFF
CDR3 DNA: TGTGCCAGCAGCTTTTACCCAGGGTTGTCGAACACTGAAGCTTTCTTT
D gene: NA
J gene: TRBJ1-1
V gene: TRBV7-2
clone size: NA

CDR3 protein: CASRAGTGNGYTF
CDR3 DNA: TGTGCCAGCAGAGCCGGGACAGGGAATGGCTACACCTTC
D gene: TRBD1
J gene: TRBJ1-2
V gene: TRBV2
clone size: few

CDR3 protein: CATSRDRYGNQPQHF
CDR3 DNA: TGTGCCACCAGCAGGGACAGATACGGCAATCAGCCCCAGCATTTT
D gene: NA
J gene: TRBJ1-5
V gene: TRBV15
clone size: NA

CDR3 protein: CASSSSGQAHSGANVLTF
CDR3 DNA: TGTGCCAGCAGTTCGTCAGGACAGGCACACTCTGGGGCCAACGTCCTGACTTTC
D gene: TRBD1
J gene: TRBJ2-6
V gene: TRBV5-4
clone size: NA

CDR3 protein: CASSYGQGSEQYF
CDR3 DNA: TGTGCCAGCAGTTACGGGCAGGGGAGTGAGCAGTACTTC
D gene: NA
J gene: TRBJ2-7
V gene: TRBV6-5
clone size: NA

CDR3 protein: CASSPGGGNYGYTF
CDR3 DNA: TGTGCCAGCAGTCCAGGGGGTGGGAACTATGGCTACACCTTC
D gene: TRBD1
J gene: TRBJ1-2
V gene: TRBV9
clone size: once

CDR3 protein: CASSKEWQKISPLHF
CDR3 DNA: TGTGCCAGCAGCAAAGAGTGGCAGAAGATCTCACCCCTCCACTTT
D gene: NA
J gene: TRBJ1-6
V gene: TRBV21-1
clone size: NA

CDR3 protein: CASSYQGTYGYTF
CDR3 DNA: TGTGCCAGCAGTTACCAGGGGACCTATGGCTACACCTTC
D gene: NA
J gene: TRBJ1-2
V gene: TRBV6-5
clone size: NA

CDR3 protein: CASSRQGSYEQYF
CDR3 DNA: TGCGCCAGCAGCCGGCAGGGTTCCTACGAGCAGTACTTC
D gene: NA
J gene: TRBJ2-7
V gene: TRBV5-1
clone size: NA

CDR3 protein: CASSSRDRVYGGYTF
CDR3 DNA: TGTGCCAGCAGCAGCCGGGACAGGGTCTATGGAGGCTACACCTTC
D gene: TRBD1
J gene: TRBJ1-2
V gene: TRBV9
clone size: NA

CDR3 protein: CASSKAGGYNEQFF
CDR3 DNA: TGTGCCAGCAGCAAAGCGGGGGGATACAATGAGCAGTTCTTC
D gene: NA
J gene: TRBJ2-1
V gene: TRBV21-1
clone size: NA

CDR3 protein: CASSLGQGGGYGYTF
CDR3 DNA: TGTGCCAGCAGCTTGGGGCAGGGAGGAGGCTATGGCTACACCTTC
D gene: NA
J gene: TRBJ1-2
V gene: TRBV5-4
clone size: NA

CDR3 protein: CASSYLQITDTQYF
CDR3 DNA: TGTGCCAGCAGTTACTTACAGATAACAGATACGCAGTATTTT
D gene: NA
J gene: TRBJ2-3
V gene: TRBV6-2/TRBV6-3
clone size: NA

CDR3 protein: CASSLTGPKETQYF
CDR3 DNA: TGCGCCAGCAGCTTGACAGGGCCAAAAGAGACCCAGTACTTC
D gene: NA
J gene: TRBJ2-5
V gene: TRBV5-1
clone size: NA

CDR3 protein: CASSEERGPGGLYEQYF
CDR3 DNA: TGTGCCAGCAGCGAAGAAAGGGGGCCAGGGGGCTTGTACGAGCAGTACTTC
D gene: TRBD1
J gene: TRBJ2-7
V gene: TRBV7-9
clone size: NA

CDR3 protein: CASSALRYGQGAVRGELFF
CDR3 DNA: TGTGCCAGCAGTGCACTGAGATATGGACAGGGGGCAGTACGCGGGGAGCTGTTTTTT
D gene: TRBD1
J gene: TRBJ2-2
V gene: TRBV6-1
clone size: NA

CDR3 protein: CAISGQGDYGYTF
CDR3 DNA: TGTGCCATCAGTGGACAGGGGGACTATGGCTACACCTTC
D gene: TRBD1
J gene: TRBJ1-2
V gene: TRBV10-3
clone size: few

CDR3 protein: CASSLMAGGNYGYTF
CDR3 DNA: TGTGCCAGCAGTTTAATGGCAGGGGGAAACTATGGCTACACCTTC
D gene: TRBD1
J gene: TRBJ1-2
V gene: TRBV11-3
clone size: NA

CDR3 protein: CASSPSVSYEQYF
CDR3 DNA: TGTGCCAGCAGCCCGTCGGTCTCCTACGAGCAGTACTTC
D gene: NA
J gene: TRBJ2-7
V gene: TRBV12-3/TRBV12-4
clone size: once

CDR3 protein: CASSRQVVDEQYF
CDR3 DNA: TGTGCCAGCAGCAGACAGGTCGTAGACGAGCAGTACTTC
D gene: NA
J gene: TRBJ2-7
V gene: TRBV5-4
clone size: NA

CDR3 protein: CASSLGSTEQYF
CDR3 DNA: TGTGCCAGCAGCTTAGGGTCTACCGAGCAGTACTTC
D gene: NA
J gene: TRBJ2-7
V gene: TRBV7-8
clone size: NA

CDR3 protein: CASSTQTGSETQYF
CDR3 DNA: TGTGCCAGTAGTACCCAGACAGGGTCAGAGACCCAGTACTTC
D gene: TRBD1
J gene: TRBJ2-5
V gene: TRBV19
clone size: NA

CDR3 protein: CASSIAPILAYEQYF
CDR3 DNA: TGTGCCAGCAGTATAGCCCCCATTCTAGCCTACGAGCAGTACTTC
D gene: NA
J gene: TRBJ2-7
V gene: TRBV27
clone size: NA

CDR3 protein: CASSLMGGAIGTEAFF
CDR3 DNA: TGTGCCAGCAGCCTCATGGGGGGGGCGATAGGCACTGAAGCTTTCTTT
D gene: NA
J gene: TRBJ1-1
V gene: TRBV4-2
clone size: few

CDR3 protein: CASSPEGGPGELFF
CDR3 DNA: TGCGCCAGCAGCCCAGAAGGGGGTCCCGGGGAGCTGTTTTTT
D gene: NA
J gene: TRBJ2-2
V gene: TRBV4-1
clone size: NA

CDR3 protein: CSARIGQGLDEQYF
CDR3 DNA: TGCAGCGCCAGGATAGGACAGGGTCTCGACGAGCAGTACTTC
D gene: TRBD1
J gene: TRBJ2-7
V gene: TRBV29-1
clone size: NA

CDR3 protein: CASSLVPGSTNEKLFF
CDR3 DNA: TGCGCCAGCAGCCTAGTTCCGGGATCAACTAATGAAAAACTGTTTTTT
D gene: NA
J gene: TRBJ1-4
V gene: TRBV4-1
clone size: NA

CDR3 protein: CSVRRDRAYNEQFF
CDR3 DNA: TGCAGCGTTCGCCGGGACAGAGCCTACAATGAGCAGTTCTTC
D gene: TRBD1
J gene: TRBJ2-1
V gene: TRBV29-1
clone size: NA

CDR3 protein: CASSSEAHGGYTF
CDR3 DNA: TGTGCCAGCAGCTCAGAGGCGCATGGCGGCTACACCTTC
D gene: NA
J gene: TRBJ1-2
V gene: TRBV7-9
clone size: NA

CDR3 protein: CASSGGGYEQYF
CDR3 DNA: TGTGCCAGCAGCGGGGGGGGTTACGAGCAGTACTTC
D gene: TRBD2
J gene: TRBJ2-7
V gene: TRBV7-2
clone size: NA

CDR3 protein: CASSRDLTYEQYF
CDR3 DNA: TGTGCCAGCAGCAGGGACTTAACCTACGAGCAGTACTTC
D gene: NA
J gene: TRBJ2-7
V gene: TRBV6-6
clone size: NA

CDR3 protein: CASSHRGQIADTQYF
CDR3 DNA: TGTGCCAGCAGCCACAGGGGGCAAATTGCAGATACGCAGTATTTT
D gene: TRBD1
J gene: TRBJ2-3
V gene: TRBV28
clone size: NA

CDR3 protein: CASRTGQANTGELFF
CDR3 DNA: TGTGCCAGCAGGACAGGACAGGCGAACACCGGGGAGCTGTTTTTT
D gene: TRBD1
J gene: TRBJ2-2
V gene: TRBV3-1/TRBV3-2
clone size: NA